These 15 T cell receptor beta chains share one sample of origin, sequenced in a study of vaccination effects on CD4 cells after COVID-19. Assay: immunoSEQ multiplex PCR; the TCRdb copy retains only in-frame clones and omits some. The table has around 35,000 clones, roughly 74% seen once; the top ten hold over 2.5%. For these receptors, no antigen is known. Following culture for approximately ten days, CD4+ T cells were isolated. The specimen comprised CD4+ T cells from PBMCs cultured without peptide, sampled before COVID-19 vaccination. All receptors come from a human donor who received a COVID-19 vaccine.

CDR3 region: CASSMAQRGLYGYTF. The CDR3 DNA sequence: TGTGCCAGTAGTATGGCTCAAAGGGGATTGTATGGCTACACCTTC. The chain is built from TRBV19 and TRBJ1-2, with a possible D match to TRBD1 (5 bases). The CDR3 is 15 residues long. Germline CDR1 and CDR2: LNHDA and SQIVND (reference sequence). Trimming took 3 bases from V and 5 from J, leaving 16 bases between them. Full variable domain (remainder filled in from reference TRBV19 and TRBJ1-2): DGGITQSPKYLFRKEGQNVTLSCEQNLNHDAMYWYRQDPGQGLRLIYYSQIVNDFQKGDIAEGYSVSREKKESFPLTVTSAQKNPTAFYLCASSMAQRGLYGYTFGSGTRLTVV.

The chain is built from TRBV4-1 and TRBJ2-3; D not certain. V lost 1 base and J lost 0, with 11 bases in between. The length of the CDR3 is 16 residues. The germline V gene encodes CDR1 MGHRA and CDR2 YSYEKL. CDR3: CASSQVDLVSTDTQYF. The CDR3 DNA reads as TGCGCCAGCAGCCAAGTAGACTTGGTTAGCACAGATACGCAGTATTTT.

The rearrangement joins TRBV11-1 to TRBJ2-7; D gene ambiguous. The germline V gene encodes CDR1 SGHAT and CDR2 FQDESV (reference sequence). The CDR3 totals 15 residues. Trimming pared 1 base from V and 1 base from J, leaving 11 bases between. The CDR3 sequence is CASSLGLLGSYEQYF. In DNA form, the CDR3 reads TGTGCCAGCAGCTTAGGACTTCTGGGTTCCTACGAGCAGTACTTC.

The V gene is TRBV29-1, the J gene TRBJ1-1, with no clear D. The CDR3 has 13 amino acids. V gave up 3 bases and J gave up 0 bases, with 8 bases separating them. Germline values: CDR1 SQVTM, CDR2 ANQGSEA. CDR3 coding DNA: TGCAGCGTTGAGCCGAGCTTGAACACTGAAGCTTTCTTT. This sequence encodes CSVEPSLNTEAFF.

The chain uses TRBV30 and TRBJ2-2; 9 bases align to TRBD1. Per the germline V gene, CDR1 is GTSNPN and CDR2 is SVGIG (reference sequence). The CDR3 runs 13 residues. V lost 4 bases to trimming and J lost 7 bases; unmatched junction nucleotides: 4. This chain's CDR3 is CAWKQGAGGELFF. DNA of the CDR3: TGTGCCTGGAAACAGGGGGCCGGCGGGGAGCTGTTTTTT.

This clone has more than one count but fewer than ten. V is TRBV6-6 and J is TRBJ2-5; 8 nucleotides agree with TRBD2. This CDR3 comprises 14 residues. Germline lookup yields CDR1 MNHNY and CDR2 SVGAGI (reference sequence). Trimming cost V 5 bases and J 4 bases; bases outside gene matches: 6. The CDR3 bases are TGTGCCAGCAGTACTGGGACTAGTGGAGAGACCCAGTACTTC. Amino acids: CASSTGTSGETQYF.

The chain has TRBV5-4 and TRBJ1-2; D not resolved. V was cut by 0 bases and J by 5 bases, with 8 bases left in between. Germline CDR1 reads SGHNT; CDR2 reads YYREEE (reference sequence). This CDR3 is 13 amino acids long. CDR3 amino acids: CASSLGLGYGYTF. The CDR3 region has the DNA TGTGCCAGCAGCTTGGGTTTGGGGTATGGCTACACCTTC.

The chain is built from TRBV5-4 and TRBJ2-5; the D gene is possibly TRBD2 (5 bases). The CDR3 is 12 amino acids. Germline CDR1 and CDR2: SGHNT and YYREEE (reference sequence). Deletions cut 3 bases from V and 7 bases from J, with 10 bases between. The CDR3 protein is CASSSHEGTQYF. CDR3 nucleotides: TGTGCCAGCAGCTCACATGAGGGGACCCAGTACTTC.

The chain couples TRBV7-9 to TRBJ2-1; possibly TRBD2 for D (6 bases). This CDR3 contains 13 residues. The germline CDR1 and CDR2 sequences are SEHNR and FQNEAQ (reference sequence). Trimming took 8 bases from V and 10 from J, leaving 18 bases between them. DNA for the CDR3: TGTGCCAGCCACGGAGGGCCCGTAAAAGAGCAGTTCTTC. Its protein is CASHGGPVKEQFF.

The CDR3 loop reads CASSILRGTEAFF. CDR3 DNA: TGTGCCAGCAGCATTCTTAGGGGTACTGAAGCTTTCTTT. The rearrangement links TRBV5-6 to TRBJ1-1, with a possible D match to TRBD1 (5 bases). The CDR3 spans 13 residues. Germline CDR1 and CDR2: SGHDT and YYEEEE. Trimming took 4 bases from V and 5 from J, leaving 12 bases between them.

The rearrangement joins TRBV27 to TRBJ2-7, with D possibly TRBD2 on 6 matching bases. The CDR3 is 14 residues long. The V end lost 3 bases, the J end lost 7 bases, and 16 bases lay between the germline ends. CDR1 MNHEY and CDR2 SMNVEV come from the germline V gene (reference sequence). In DNA, the CDR3 is TGTGCCAGCAGTTTTGGTGGATTAGGAGGGGAGCAGTACTTC. Its translation: CASSFGGLGGEQYF.

J is TRBJ2-5 and V is TRBV4-1; D uncertain. There are 15 residues in the CDR3. Per germline, CDR1 MGHRA and CDR2 YSYEKL. V was clipped by 0 bases and J by 1 base, with 9 bases between them. The CDR3 reads CASSQDWRTQETQYF. CDR3 nucleotides: TGCGCCAGCAGCCAAGACTGGCGGACCCAAGAGACCCAGTACTTC.

This clone was counted between two and nine times. This chain connects TRBV2 to TRBJ1-1; D unclear. The CDR3 runs 19 residues. In germline, CDR1 is SNHLY, CDR2 FYNNEI. Trimming stripped 6 bases from V and 0 bases from J, with 26 bases between. In DNA, the CDR3 is TGTGCCAGCAGACCCACCCAAAGAGTCACAACACAGTTGAACACTGAAGCTTTCTTT. This codes for CASRPTQRVTTQLNTEAFF.

The gene calls are TRBV30 and TRBJ1-1; 9 bases line up with TRBD1. CDR1 is GTSNPN, CDR2 SVGIG, per germline (reference sequence). Trimming removed 4 bases from V and 3 bases from J; junction bases left unmatched: 3. CDR3 length equals 13 residues. In nucleotides, the CDR3 is TGTGCCTGGAACAGGGGGCTGGACACTGAAGCTTTCTTT. Translation gives CAWNRGLDTEAFF.

The V gene is TRBV29-1, the J gene TRBJ2-1, with 7 bases aligning to TRBD2. Germline lookup yields CDR1 SQVTM and CDR2 ANQGSEA. The CDR3 is 16 residues long. The J segment lost 5 bases and the V segment lost 1 base, leaving 11 bases of the junction unmatched. The chain's CDR3 is CSVEVPPGGVNNEQFF. Written as DNA, the CDR3 is TGCAGCGTTGAAGTGCCCCCGGGGGGAGTCAACAATGAGCAGTTCTTC.